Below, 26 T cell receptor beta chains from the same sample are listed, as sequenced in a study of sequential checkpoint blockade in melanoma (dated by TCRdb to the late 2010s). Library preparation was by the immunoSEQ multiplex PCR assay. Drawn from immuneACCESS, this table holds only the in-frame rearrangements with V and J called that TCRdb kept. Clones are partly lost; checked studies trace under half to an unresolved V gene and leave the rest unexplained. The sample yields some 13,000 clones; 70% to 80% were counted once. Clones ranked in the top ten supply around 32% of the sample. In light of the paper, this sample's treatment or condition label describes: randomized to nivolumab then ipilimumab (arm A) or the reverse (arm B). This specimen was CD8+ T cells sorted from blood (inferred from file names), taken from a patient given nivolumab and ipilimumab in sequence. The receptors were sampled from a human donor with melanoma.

This chain's CDR3 is CASSPRGPGTYTEAFF. The CDR3 DNA is TGCGCCAGCAGTCCAAGGGGGCCGGGAACTTATACTGAAGCTTTCTTT. The rearrangement links TRBV4-1 to TRBJ1-1; TRBD1 matches 7 bases. The CDR3 is 16 amino acids. J was trimmed by 5 bases and V by 6 bases; bases with no gene match: 15. Germline CDR1 MGHRA, CDR2 YSYEKL.

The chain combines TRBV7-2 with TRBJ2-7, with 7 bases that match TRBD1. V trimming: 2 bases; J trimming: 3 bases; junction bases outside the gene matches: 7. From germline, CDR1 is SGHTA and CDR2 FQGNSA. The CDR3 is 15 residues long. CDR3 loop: CASSLWAGGNYEQYF. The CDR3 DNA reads TGTGCCAGCAGCTTATGGGCAGGGGGTAACTACGAGCAGTACTTC.

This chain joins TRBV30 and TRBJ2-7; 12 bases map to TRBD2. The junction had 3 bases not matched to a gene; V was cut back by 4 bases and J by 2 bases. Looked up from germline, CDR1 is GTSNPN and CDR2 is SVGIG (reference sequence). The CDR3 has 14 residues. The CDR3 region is CAWKLAGGTYEQYF. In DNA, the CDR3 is TGTGCCTGGAAACTAGCGGGGGGAACCTACGAGCAGTACTTC.

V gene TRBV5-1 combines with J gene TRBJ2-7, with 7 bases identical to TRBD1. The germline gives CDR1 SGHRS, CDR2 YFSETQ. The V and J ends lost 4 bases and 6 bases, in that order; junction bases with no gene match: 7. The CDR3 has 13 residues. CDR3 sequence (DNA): TGCGCCAGCAGCAGGACAGGATTCGGCGAGCAGTACTTC. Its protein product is CASSRTGFGEQYF.

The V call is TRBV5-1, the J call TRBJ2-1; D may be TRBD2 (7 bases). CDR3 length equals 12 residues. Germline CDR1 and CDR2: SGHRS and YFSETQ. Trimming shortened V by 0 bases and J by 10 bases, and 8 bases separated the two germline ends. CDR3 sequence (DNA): TGCGCCAGCAGCTTGGGCGGGGGCGAGCAGTTCTTC. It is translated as CASSLGGGEQFF.

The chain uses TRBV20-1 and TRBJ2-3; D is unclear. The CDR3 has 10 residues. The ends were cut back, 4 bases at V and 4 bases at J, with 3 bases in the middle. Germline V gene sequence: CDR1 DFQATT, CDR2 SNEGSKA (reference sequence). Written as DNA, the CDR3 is TGCAGTGCTACCGCAGATACGCAGTATTTT. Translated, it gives CSATADTQYF.

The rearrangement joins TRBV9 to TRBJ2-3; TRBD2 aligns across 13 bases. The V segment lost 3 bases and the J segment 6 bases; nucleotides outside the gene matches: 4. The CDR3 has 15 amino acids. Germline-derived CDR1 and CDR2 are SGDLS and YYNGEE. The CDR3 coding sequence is TGTGCCAGCAGCGAACTAGCGGGGGGGCCCGATACGCAGTATTTT. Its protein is CASSELAGGPDTQYF.

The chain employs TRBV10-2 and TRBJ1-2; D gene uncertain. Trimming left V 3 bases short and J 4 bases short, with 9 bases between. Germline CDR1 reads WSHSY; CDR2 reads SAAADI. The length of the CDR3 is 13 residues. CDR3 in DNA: TGCGCCAGCAGTGATTCACAGCTCTATGGCTACACCTTC. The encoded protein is CASSDSQLYGYTF.

CDR3 amino acids: CASSNSRGGEGTGELFF. The DNA of the CDR3 is TGTGCCAGCAGTAACTCCCGCGGGGGGGAGGGCACCGGGGAGCTGTTTTTT. The chain uses TRBV9 and TRBJ2-2; 9 nucleotides agree with TRBD2. With 5 bases clipped from V and 4 bases from J, the junction kept 12 bases outside the gene matches. This CDR3 has 17 residues. Germline CDR1 and CDR2: SGDLS and YYNGEE.

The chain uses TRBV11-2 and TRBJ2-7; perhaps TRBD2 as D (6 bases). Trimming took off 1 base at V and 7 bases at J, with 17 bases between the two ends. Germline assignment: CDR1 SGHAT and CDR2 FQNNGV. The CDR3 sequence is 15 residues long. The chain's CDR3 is CASSLAGGIQGEQYF. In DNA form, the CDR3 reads TGTGCCAGCAGCTTAGCTGGAGGGATCCAAGGAGAGCAGTACTTC.

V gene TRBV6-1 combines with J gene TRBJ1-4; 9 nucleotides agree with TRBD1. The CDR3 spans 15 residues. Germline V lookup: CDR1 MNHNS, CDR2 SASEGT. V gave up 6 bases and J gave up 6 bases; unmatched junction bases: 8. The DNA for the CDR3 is TGTGCCAGCAGGGGGTGGGACAGGGCTGATGAAAAACTGTTTTTT. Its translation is CASRGWDRADEKLFF.

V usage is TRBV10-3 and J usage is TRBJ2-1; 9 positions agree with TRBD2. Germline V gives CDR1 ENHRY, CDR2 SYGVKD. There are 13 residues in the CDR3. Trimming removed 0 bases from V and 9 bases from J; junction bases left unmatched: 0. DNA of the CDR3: TGTGCCATCAGTGAGTCGCGGGGGGGTGAGCAGTTCTTC. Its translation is CAISESRGGEQFF.

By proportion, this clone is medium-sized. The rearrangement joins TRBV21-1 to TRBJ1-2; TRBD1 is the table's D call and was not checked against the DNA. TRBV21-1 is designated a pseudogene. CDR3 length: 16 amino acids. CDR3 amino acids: CASSKGLGTGDYGYTF. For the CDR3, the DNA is TGTGCCAGCAGCAAAGGGCTGGGGACAGGGGACTATGGCTACACCTTC.

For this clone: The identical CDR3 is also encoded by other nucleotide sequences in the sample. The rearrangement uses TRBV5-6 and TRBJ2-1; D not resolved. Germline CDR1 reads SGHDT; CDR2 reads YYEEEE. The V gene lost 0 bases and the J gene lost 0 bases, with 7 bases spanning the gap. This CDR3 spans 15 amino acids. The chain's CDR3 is CASSLAASSYNEQFF. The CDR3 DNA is TGTGCCAGCAGCTTGGCAGCGAGCTCCTACAATGAGCAGTTCTTC.

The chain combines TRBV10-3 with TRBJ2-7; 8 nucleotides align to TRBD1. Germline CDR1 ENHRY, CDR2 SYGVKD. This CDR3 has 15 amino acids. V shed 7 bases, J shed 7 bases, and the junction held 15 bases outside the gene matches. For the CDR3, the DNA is TGTGCCATCATCAGGGTCAACAGGGGGAGTAGGGAGCAGTACTTC. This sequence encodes CAIIRVNRGSREQYF.

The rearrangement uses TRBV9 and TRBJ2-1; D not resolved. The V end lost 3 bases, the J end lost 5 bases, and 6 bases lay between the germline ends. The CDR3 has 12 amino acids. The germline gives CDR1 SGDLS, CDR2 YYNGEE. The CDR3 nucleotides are TGTGCCAGCAGCGCGTCAGACAATGAGCAGTTCTTC. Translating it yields CASSASDNEQFF.

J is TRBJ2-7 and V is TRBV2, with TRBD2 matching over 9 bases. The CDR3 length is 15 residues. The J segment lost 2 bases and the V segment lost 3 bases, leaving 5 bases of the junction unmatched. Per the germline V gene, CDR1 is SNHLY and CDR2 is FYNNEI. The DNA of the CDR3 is TGTGCCAGCAGTGAGGGCGGGGGGGAAACCTACGAGCAGTACTTC. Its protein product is CASSEGGGETYEQYF. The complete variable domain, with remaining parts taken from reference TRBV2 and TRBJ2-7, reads EPEVTQTPSHQVTQMGQEVILRCVPISNHLYFYWYRQILGQKVEFLVSFYNNEISEKSEIFDDQFSVERPDGSNFTLKIRSTKLEDSAMYFCASSEGGGETYEQYFGPGTRLTVT.

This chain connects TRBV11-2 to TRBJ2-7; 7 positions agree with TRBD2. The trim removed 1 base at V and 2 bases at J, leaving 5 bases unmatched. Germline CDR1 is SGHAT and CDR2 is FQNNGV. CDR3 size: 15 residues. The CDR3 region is CASSLVSSGAYEQYF. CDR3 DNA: TGTGCCAGCAGCTTAGTCTCTAGCGGAGCCTACGAGCAGTACTTC.

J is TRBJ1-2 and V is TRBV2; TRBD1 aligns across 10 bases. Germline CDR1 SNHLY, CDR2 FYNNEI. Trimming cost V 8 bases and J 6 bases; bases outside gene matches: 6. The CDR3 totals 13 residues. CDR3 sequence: CASDRGQGDGYTF. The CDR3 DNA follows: TGTGCCAGCGACAGGGGGCAAGGTGATGGCTACACCTTC.

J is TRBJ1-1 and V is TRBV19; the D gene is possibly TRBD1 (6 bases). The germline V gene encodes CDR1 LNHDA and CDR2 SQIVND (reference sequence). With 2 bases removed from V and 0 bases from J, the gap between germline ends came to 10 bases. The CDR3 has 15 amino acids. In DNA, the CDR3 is TGTGCCAGTAGTATAACAGGGTTCATGAACACTGAAGCTTTCTTT. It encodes CASSITGFMNTEAFF.

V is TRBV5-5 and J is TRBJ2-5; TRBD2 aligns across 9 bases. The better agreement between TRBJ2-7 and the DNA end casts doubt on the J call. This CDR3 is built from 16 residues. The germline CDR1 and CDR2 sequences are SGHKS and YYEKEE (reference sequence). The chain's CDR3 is CASTPGSGSVLVEQYF. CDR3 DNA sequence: TGTGCCAGCACCCCAGGTAGCGGGAGTGTTCTGGTCGAGCAGTACTTC.

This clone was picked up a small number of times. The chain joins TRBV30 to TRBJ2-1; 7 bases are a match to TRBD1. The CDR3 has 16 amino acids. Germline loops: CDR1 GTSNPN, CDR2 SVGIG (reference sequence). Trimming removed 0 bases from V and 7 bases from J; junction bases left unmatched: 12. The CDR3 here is CAWSVGRGYLGNEQFF. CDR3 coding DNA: TGTGCCTGGAGTGTGGGCAGGGGGTATCTTGGAAATGAGCAGTTCTTC.

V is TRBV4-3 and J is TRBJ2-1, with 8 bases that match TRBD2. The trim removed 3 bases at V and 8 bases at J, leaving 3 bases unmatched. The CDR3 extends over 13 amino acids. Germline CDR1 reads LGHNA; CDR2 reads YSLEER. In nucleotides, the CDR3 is TGCGCCAGCAGCCAGGGACTAGGCGATGAGCAGTTCTTC. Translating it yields CASSQGLGDEQFF.

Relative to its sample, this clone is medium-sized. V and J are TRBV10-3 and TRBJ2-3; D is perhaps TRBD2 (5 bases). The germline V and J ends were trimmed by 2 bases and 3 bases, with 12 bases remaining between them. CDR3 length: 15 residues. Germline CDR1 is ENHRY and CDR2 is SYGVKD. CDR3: CAISEILGVTDTQYF. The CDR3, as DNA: TGTGCCATCAGTGAGATCTTGGGAGTAACAGATACGCAGTATTTT.

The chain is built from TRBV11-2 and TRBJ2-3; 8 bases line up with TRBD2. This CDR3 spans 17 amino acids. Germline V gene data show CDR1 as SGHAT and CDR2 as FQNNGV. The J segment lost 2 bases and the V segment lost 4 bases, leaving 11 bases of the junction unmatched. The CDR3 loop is CASSSTVAAGVTDTQYF. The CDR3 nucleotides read TGTGCCAGCAGCTCCACCGTAGCAGCGGGAGTCACAGATACGCAGTATTTT.

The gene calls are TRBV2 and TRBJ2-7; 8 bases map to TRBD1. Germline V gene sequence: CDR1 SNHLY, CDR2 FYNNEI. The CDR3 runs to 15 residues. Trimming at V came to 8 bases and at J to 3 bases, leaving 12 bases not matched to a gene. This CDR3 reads CASLVGTGGNYEQYF. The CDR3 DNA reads TGTGCCAGCTTGGTGGGTACAGGGGGTAACTACGAGCAGTACTTC. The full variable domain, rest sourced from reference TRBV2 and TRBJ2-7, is EPEVTQTPSHQVTQMGQEVILRCVPISNHLYFYWYRQILGQKVEFLVSFYNNEISEKSEIFDDQFSVERPDGSNFTLKIRSTKLEDSAMYFCASLVGTGGNYEQYFGPGTRLTVT.